Listed below are T cell receptor beta chains from one sample, sequenced in a study of blood T cell repertoires in COVID-19. Libraries were prepared by immunoSEQ multiplex PCR; TCRdb keeps only in-frame clonotypes and omits some of them. This table has approximately 270,000 clones, approximately 83% appearing once. The sequenced sample consisted of peripheral blood. The receptors derive from a woman aged 70-85 years with acute or convalescent COVID-19. CDR3s include the opening cysteine and the closing phenylalanine or tryptophan. D genes are given only for firm matches. Some rows mark clone size as missing; the rest say once, few, many or name a class of expanded clone.

clone size: NA
J gene: TRBJ1-1
D gene: NA
V gene: TRBV2
CDR3 protein: CASTMNTEAFF
CDR3 DNA: TGTGCCAGCACCATGAACACTGAAGCTTTCTTT

clone size: NA
J gene: TRBJ2-5
D gene: NA
V gene: TRBV30
CDR3 protein: CAWTPGLQETQYF
CDR3 DNA: TGTGCCTGGACCCCAGGGCTCCAAGAGACCCAGTACTTC

clone size: NA
J gene: TRBJ1-1
D gene: NA
V gene: TRBV15
CDR3 protein: CATSKVGGVVGAFF
CDR3 DNA: TGTGCCACCAGCAAAGTAGGGGGGGTCGTCGGAGCTTTCTTT

clone size: NA
J gene: TRBJ1-2
D gene: NA
V gene: TRBV29-1
CDR3 protein: CSVEAERSYTF
CDR3 DNA: TGCAGCGTTGAGGCCGAACGCAGTTACACCTTC

clone size: few
J gene: TRBJ2-7
D gene: TRBD1
V gene: TRBV2
CDR3 protein: CASGQGLREQYF
CDR3 DNA: TGTGCCAGCGGACAGGGTTTGCGCGAGCAGTACTTC

clone size: NA
J gene: TRBJ1-2
D gene: NA
V gene: TRBV5-5
CDR3 protein: CASSLLRNYGYTF
CDR3 DNA: TGTGCCAGCAGCTTGCTCAGGAACTATGGCTACACCTTC

clone size: NA
J gene: TRBJ1-2
D gene: NA
V gene: TRBV5-1
CDR3 protein: CASSLTGSNYGYTF
CDR3 DNA: TGCGCCAGCAGCTTGACTGGTTCTAACTATGGCTACACCTTC

clone size: NA
J gene: TRBJ1-6
D gene: NA
V gene: TRBV12-3/TRBV12-4
CDR3 protein: CASRSQANSPLHF
CDR3 DNA: TGTGCCAGCCGGTCGCAGGCGAATTCACCCCTCCACTTT

clone size: NA
J gene: TRBJ1-5
D gene: NA
V gene: TRBV10-3
CDR3 protein: CAIRDSISNQPQHF
CDR3 DNA: TGTGCCATCAGGGACAGTATCAGCAATCAGCCCCAGCATTTT

clone size: NA
J gene: TRBJ2-7
D gene: TRBD1
V gene: TRBV14
CDR3 protein: CASSQSPGQGVYEQYF
CDR3 DNA: TGTGCCAGCAGCCAATCTCCGGGACAGGGGGTTTACGAGCAGTACTTC

clone size: once
J gene: TRBJ2-1
D gene: TRBD2
V gene: TRBV11-2
CDR3 protein: CASSLRLRGGYNEQFF
CDR3 DNA: TGTGCCAGCAGCTTACGCTTACGCGGGGGGTACAATGAGCAGTTCTTC

clone size: NA
J gene: TRBJ2-3
D gene: TRBD2
V gene: TRBV19
CDR3 protein: CASSIVSSGGQDTQYF
CDR3 DNA: TGTGCCAGTAGTATCGTGTCGAGCGGGGGCCAAGATACGCAGTATTTT

clone size: NA
J gene: TRBJ1-6
D gene: TRBD1
V gene: TRBV5-6
CDR3 protein: CASSYRPTGESPLHF
CDR3 DNA: TGTGCCAGCAGCTACCGGCCAACAGGGGAGTCACCCCTCCACTTT

clone size: once
J gene: TRBJ1-4
D gene: NA
V gene: TRBV4-1
CDR3 protein: CASSLVAGEKLFF
CDR3 DNA: TGCGCCAGCAGCCTCGTCGCCGGGGAAAAACTGTTTTTT

clone size: NA
J gene: TRBJ1-5
D gene: NA
V gene: TRBV6-1
CDR3 protein: CASSENQGGQPQHF
CDR3 DNA: TGTGCCAGCAGTGAAAACCAGGGAGGCCAGCCCCAGCATTTT

clone size: once
J gene: TRBJ1-2
D gene: NA
V gene: TRBV25-1
CDR3 protein: CASARGGGDTPSYTF
CDR3 DNA: TGTGCCAGCGCCCGGGGTGGTGGGGACACTCCAAGCTACACCTTC

clone size: NA
J gene: TRBJ1-2
D gene: NA
V gene: TRBV19
CDR3 protein: CASQEGPNYGYTF
CDR3 DNA: TGTGCCAGTCAGGAGGGGCCTAACTATGGCTACACCTTC

clone size: NA
J gene: TRBJ2-5
D gene: TRBD1
V gene: TRBV6-2/TRBV6-3
CDR3 protein: CASSYGQGAGTQYF
CDR3 DNA: TGTGCCAGCAGTTACGGACAGGGGGCTGGGACCCAGTACTTC

clone size: NA
J gene: TRBJ1-1
D gene: NA
V gene: TRBV4-1
CDR3 protein: CASSRTGAEAFF
CDR3 DNA: TGCGCCAGCAGCCGGACCGGGGCTGAAGCTTTCTTT

clone size: NA
J gene: TRBJ1-4
D gene: NA
V gene: TRBV7-9
CDR3 protein: CASSFPDSFIREKLFF
CDR3 DNA: TGTGCCAGCAGCTTCCCCGACAGCTTCATACGGGAAAAACTGTTTTTT

clone size: NA
J gene: TRBJ2-3
D gene: TRBD2
V gene: TRBV2
CDR3 protein: CASSSGGLADTQYF
CDR3 DNA: TGTGCCAGCTCTAGCGGGGGGCTGGCAGATACGCAGTATTTT

clone size: NA
J gene: TRBJ2-2
D gene: TRBD1
V gene: TRBV19
CDR3 protein: CASSTQGALGELFF
CDR3 DNA: TGTGCCAGTAGTACTCAGGGGGCCCTCGGGGAGCTGTTTTTT

clone size: NA
J gene: TRBJ1-4
D gene: NA
V gene: TRBV10-3
CDR3 protein: CAISEQGTNEKLFF
CDR3 DNA: TGTGCCATCAGTGAGCAGGGGACTAATGAAAAACTGTTTTTT

clone size: NA
J gene: TRBJ2-3
D gene: TRBD2
V gene: TRBV4-1
CDR3 protein: CASSQDTVSGGTTDTQYF
CDR3 DNA: TGCGCCAGCAGCCAAGATACAGTTAGCGGGGGGACCACAGATACGCAGTATTTT

clone size: NA
J gene: TRBJ1-6
D gene: NA
V gene: TRBV3-1/TRBV3-2
CDR3 protein: CASSGTPYNSPLHF
CDR3 DNA: TGTGCCAGTTCCGGGACACCGTATAATTCACCCCTCCACTTT

clone size: NA
J gene: TRBJ2-7
D gene: NA
V gene: TRBV5-1
CDR3 protein: CASSSRHDNSYEQYF
CDR3 DNA: TGCGCCAGCAGCTCCCGACACGACAATTCCTACGAGCAGTACTTC

clone size: NA
J gene: TRBJ1-2
D gene: TRBD1
V gene: TRBV3-1/TRBV3-2
CDR3 protein: CASSRTAGTGSGYTF
CDR3 DNA: TGTGCCAGCAGCCGTACGGCAGGGACAGGGTCTGGCTACACCTTC

clone size: NA
J gene: TRBJ2-5
D gene: NA
V gene: TRBV7-8
CDR3 protein: CASSLGLQETQYF
CDR3 DNA: TGTGCCAGCAGCTTAGGACTGCAAGAGACCCAGTACTTC

clone size: NA
J gene: TRBJ1-2
D gene: TRBD1
V gene: TRBV30
CDR3 protein: CAWSGQGSGTGYTF
CDR3 DNA: TGTGCCTGGAGCGGACAGGGGAGTGGGACGGGCTACACCTTC

clone size: NA
J gene: TRBJ1-2
D gene: TRBD1
V gene: TRBV18
CDR3 protein: CASSQGQGSSDYGYTF
CDR3 DNA: TGTGCCAGCTCACAGGGACAGGGGAGTTCAGACTATGGCTACACCTTC

clone size: NA
J gene: TRBJ1-4
D gene: NA
V gene: TRBV12-3/TRBV12-4
CDR3 protein: CASSLVGRKLFF
CDR3 DNA: TGTGCCAGCAGTTTAGTGGGGAGAAAACTGTTTTTT

clone size: NA
J gene: TRBJ1-2
D gene: NA
V gene: TRBV15
CDR3 protein: CATSSLGIGYGYTF
CDR3 DNA: TGTGCCACCAGCAGTCTGGGCATCGGCTATGGCTACACCTTC

clone size: NA
J gene: TRBJ2-7
D gene: TRBD1
V gene: TRBV5-4
CDR3 protein: CASSTAGTGLSYEQYF
CDR3 DNA: TGTGCCAGCAGCACGGCCGGGACAGGGCTCTCCTACGAGCAGTACTTC

clone size: once
J gene: TRBJ2-3
D gene: NA
V gene: TRBV4-2
CDR3 protein: CASSQAGSESDTQYF
CDR3 DNA: TGTGCCAGCAGCCAAGCCGGGTCTGAGTCAGATACGCAGTATTTT

clone size: once
J gene: TRBJ2-1
D gene: NA
V gene: TRBV12-3/TRBV12-4
CDR3 protein: CASSFGGNEQFF
CDR3 DNA: TGTGCCAGCAGTTTCGGCGGCAATGAGCAGTTCTTC

clone size: NA
J gene: TRBJ2-2
D gene: TRBD1
V gene: TRBV7-3
CDR3 protein: CASSFGTVGAGELFF
CDR3 DNA: TGTGCCAGCAGCTTCGGGACAGTTGGGGCCGGGGAGCTGTTTTTT

clone size: NA
J gene: TRBJ2-3
D gene: NA
V gene: TRBV5-5
CDR3 protein: CASSLAGTDTQYF
CDR3 DNA: TGTGCCAGCAGCTTAGCGGGTACAGATACGCAGTATTTT

clone size: once
J gene: TRBJ2-5
D gene: TRBD2
V gene: TRBV7-8
CDR3 protein: CASSLYLAGKETQYF
CDR3 DNA: TGTGCCAGCAGCTTATATCTAGCGGGGAAAGAGACCCAGTACTTC

clone size: few
J gene: TRBJ1-2
D gene: NA
V gene: TRBV27
CDR3 protein: CASSNPGYGYTF
CDR3 DNA: TGTGCCAGCAGCAATCCCGGCTATGGCTACACCTTC

clone size: NA
J gene: TRBJ2-2
D gene: TRBD2
V gene: TRBV6-5
CDR3 protein: CASRGGSGSTGELFF
CDR3 DNA: TGTGCCAGCCGCGGGGGATCAGGTAGCACCGGGGAGCTGTTTTTT

clone size: NA
J gene: TRBJ2-3
D gene: TRBD1
V gene: TRBV10-2
CDR3 protein: CASRGTGLTDTQYF
CDR3 DNA: TGCGCCAGCAGGGGGACAGGGCTAACAGATACGCAGTATTTT

clone size: NA
J gene: TRBJ2-2
D gene: TRBD2
V gene: TRBV4-2
CDR3 protein: CASSRVGGGTGELFF
CDR3 DNA: TGTGCCAGCAGCCGAGTGGGGGGGGGCACCGGGGAGCTGTTTTTT